These 4 T cell receptor beta chains came from one sample sequenced in a study of neurological immune-mediated disorders. In TCRdb, the 5' RACE reads were re-called with MiXCR into one record per CDR3 protein. Among 70,000 to 90,000 distinct CDR3 sequences listed, roughly 4.8% were seen once. Sequenced material: PBMCs. These receptors all stem from a woman aged 25 to 39 with multiple sclerosis.

V is TRBV20-1 and J is TRBJ2-2; the match to TRBD2 covers 10 bases. V lost 0 bases and J lost 7; bases outside the gene matches: 5. The germline V gene has CDR1 DFQATT and CDR2 SNEGSKA (reference sequence). This CDR3 is 15 amino acids long. CDR3 sequence: CSARDSGLAYGELFF. CDR3 sequence (DNA): TGCAGTGCTAGAGATTCGGGACTAGCGTACGGGGAGCTGTTTTTT.

This clonotype was detected a few times. The chain is built from TRBV20-1 and TRBJ2-7; TRBD2 matches 11 bases. The CDR3 has 15 residues. The J segment lost 5 bases and the V segment lost 0 bases, leaving 6 bases of the junction unmatched. Germline CDR1 and CDR2: DFQATT and SNEGSKA (reference sequence). The CDR3 nucleotides are TGCAGTGCTAGAGATCCTAGCGGGAGGCACCACGAGCAGTACTTC. Encoded protein: CSARDPSGRHHEQYF.

The V gene is TRBV20-1, the J gene TRBJ1-1; D gene ambiguous. Per germline, CDR1 DFQATT and CDR2 SNEGSKA (reference sequence). V lost 3 bases and J lost 3, with 8 bases in between. The length of the CDR3 is 12 residues. CDR3 amino acids: CSASSRYTEAFF. In nucleotides, the CDR3 is TGCAGTGCTAGTTCGCGCTACACTGAAGCTTTCTTT.

This clonotype was found many times. The V and J genes are TRBV20-1 and TRBJ2-7, with 12 bases matching TRBD2. The germline V gene has CDR1 DFQATT and CDR2 SNEGSKA (reference sequence). The CDR3 covers 15 residues. Trimming took 6 bases from V and 2 from J; bases not matched to a gene: 8. The CDR3 loop reads CSAETPSGRAYEQYF. The DNA of the CDR3 is TGCAGTGCCGAAACGCCTAGCGGGAGGGCCTACGAGCAGTACTTC.